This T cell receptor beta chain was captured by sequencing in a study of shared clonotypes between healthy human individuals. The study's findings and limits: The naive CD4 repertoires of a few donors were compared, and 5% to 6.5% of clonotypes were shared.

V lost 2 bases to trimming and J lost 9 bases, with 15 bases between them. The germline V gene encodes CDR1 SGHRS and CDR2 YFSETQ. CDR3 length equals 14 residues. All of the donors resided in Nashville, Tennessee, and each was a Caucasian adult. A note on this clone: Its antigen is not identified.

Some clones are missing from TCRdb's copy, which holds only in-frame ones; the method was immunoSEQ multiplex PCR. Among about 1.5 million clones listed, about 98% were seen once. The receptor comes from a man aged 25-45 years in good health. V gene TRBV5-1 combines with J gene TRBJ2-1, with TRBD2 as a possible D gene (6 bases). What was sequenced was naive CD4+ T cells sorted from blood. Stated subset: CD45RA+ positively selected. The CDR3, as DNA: TGCGCCAGCAGCTTAAGTTCTAGCGACGGTGAGCAGTTCTTC. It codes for CASSLSSSDGEQFF.